The present TCR beta chain was sequenced within a study of spatial heterogeneity in lung cancer. This clonotype was detected ten times or more. V was trimmed by 4 bases and J by 4 bases, leaving 16 bases between them. The length of the CDR3 is 15 residues. CDR1 is LGHDT and CDR2 is YNNKEL in the germline V gene (reference sequence). Time point given: sample taken at primary tumor resection. No cells were sorted before sequencing. The whole RNA sequenced was extracted from tumor, nontumor lung or frozen PBMC. Untreated early-stage non-small cell lung cancer patients, fewer than 85 in total, were the donors. A unique molecular identifier was attached to every TCR cDNA molecule. TCRdb passed the 5' RACE reads through MiXCR, listing each CDR3 protein once. The sample has 20,000 to 25,000 distinct CDR3 sequences, approximately 4.4% seen once.

The rearrangement uses TRBV3-1 and TRBJ1-2; no clear D gene. Sequenced here: PBMCs, sampled at surgery. The sequence derives from a male donor with early-stage non-small cell lung cancer. The DNA of the CDR3 is TGTGCCAGCAGCCCTCCCCTCGTTTCTGGCTATGGCTACACCTTC. Its protein product is CASSPPLVSGYGYTF. Filled out from reference TRBV3-1 and TRBJ1-2, the complete variable domain reads DTAVSQTPKYLVTQMGNDKSIKCEQNLGHDTMYWYKQDSKKFLKIMFSYNNKELIINETVPNRFSPKSPDKAHLNLHINSLELGDSAVYFCASSPPLVSGYGYTFGSGTRLTVV.